One and the same sample provided the 22 T cell receptor beta chains below, sequenced in a study of T cells in Graves' hyperthyroidism and ophthalmopathy. Researchers took RNA transcripts and amplified the TCR beta CDR3 regions from them. HTBI primers were used for first-round RT-PCR of the TCR CDR3. TCRdb reanalysed the multiplex PCR reads using MiXCR and keeps one entry per CDR3 protein. The data hold some 340,000 distinct CDR3 sequences, with roughly an eighth observed a single time. Sequencing was done on a sample of blood. These receptors came from a middle-aged woman with Graves' ophthalmopathy.

The sample holds many counts of this clonotype. The gene calls are TRBV7-2 and TRBJ2-5; 13 nucleotides line up with TRBD2. V was clipped by 6 bases and J by 5 bases; unmatched bases: 21. Germline V gene sequence: CDR1 SGHTA, CDR2 FQGNSA. This CDR3 has 20 amino acids. The CDR3 reads CASSHLSARTSGRFWETQYF. Here the CDR3 DNA reads TGTGCCAGCAGTCATCTTAGTGCTCGGACTAGCGGGAGATTTTGGGAGACCCAGTACTTC.

This clonotype was seen repeatedly, ten times or more. The rearrangement links TRBV11-1 to TRBJ2-3; D gene uncertain. The V gene lost 5 bases and the J gene lost 5 bases, with 8 bases spanning the gap. Germline V gene lookup returns CDR1 SGHAT and CDR2 FQDESV (reference sequence). CDR3 length: 12 amino acids. CDR3 coding DNA: TGTGCCAGCAGCCGAACTAAAGATACGCAGTATTTT. Translating gives CASSRTKDTQYF.

The V gene is TRBV5-1, the J gene TRBJ2-2; 8 bases align to TRBD1. CDR3 size: 15 residues. The V segment lost 4 bases and the J segment 3 bases; nucleotides outside the gene matches: 5. Germline CDR1 is SGHRS and CDR2 is YFSETQ. CDR3 bases: TGCGCCAGCAGCACCAGGGGGCGAGACACCGGGGAGCTGTTTTTT. This sequence encodes CASSTRGRDTGELFF.

This chain connects TRBV19 to TRBJ2-2; no clear D. The CDR3 spans 14 residues. V was trimmed by 8 bases and J by 0 bases, leaving 10 bases between them. Per the germline V gene, CDR1 is LNHDA and CDR2 is SQIVND (reference sequence). CDR3 DNA sequence: TGTGCCAGTTCAACCGGAACGAACACCGGGGAGCTGTTTTTT. Translation: CASSTGTNTGELFF.

In this sample, this clonotype turned up many times. The V gene is TRBV6-5, the J gene TRBJ2-3; D is ambiguous. This CDR3 is built from 14 residues. Between the trimmed V and J ends, which lost 4 bases and 3 bases, there was a span of 11 bases. The germline V gene encodes CDR1 MNHEY and CDR2 SVGAGI. The CDR3 region has the DNA TGTGCCAGCAGTTCAAGGGCTGGAACAGATACGCAGTATTTT. Its protein product is CASSSRAGTDTQYF.

In this sample, this clonotype turned up many times. This chain links TRBV20-1 with TRBJ2-5, with D perhaps TRBD1 (6 bases). Germline assignment: CDR1 DFQATT and CDR2 SNEGSKA (reference sequence). This CDR3 region has 16 residues. Deletions cut 0 bases from V and 5 bases from J, with 19 bases between. The CDR3, as DNA: TGCAGTGCTAGAGATCTCACAGGGTCCCAAGTCGAGACCCAGTACTTC. Residues: CSARDLTGSQVETQYF.

At least ten counts were recorded for this clonotype. The rearrangement links TRBV11-2 to TRBJ2-1; D is unresolved. This CDR3 contains 10 residues. Germline assignment: CDR1 SGHAT and CDR2 FQNNGV. The germline V and J ends were trimmed by 5 bases and 8 bases, with 4 bases remaining between them. Here the CDR3 reads CASSADEQFF. The DNA of the CDR3 is TGTGCCAGCAGCGCGGATGAGCAGTTCTTC.

The rearrangement uses TRBV7-6 and TRBJ2-2; TRBD1 matches at 8 bases. CDR3 length: 16 amino acids. Germline V lookup: CDR1 SGHVS, CDR2 FNYEAQ. The junction had 5 bases not matched to a gene; V was cut back by 5 bases and J by 0 bases. The chain's CDR3 is CASSPRTGTNTGELFF. The DNA of the CDR3 is TGTGCCAGCAGCCCACGGACAGGGACGAACACCGGGGAGCTGTTTTTT.

The gene calls are TRBV24-1 and TRBJ2-3, with 9 bases fitting TRBD1. V was clipped by 4 bases and J by 1 base; unmatched bases: 11. Per the germline V gene, CDR1 is KGHDR and CDR2 is SFDVKD. This CDR3 is 18 amino acids long. CDR3 in DNA: TGTGCCACCAGTGACCCGACAGGGGGAACGCCCCGCACAGATACGCAGTATTTT. Translating gives CATSDPTGGTPRTDTQYF.

V and J are TRBV20-1 and TRBJ1-1, with D unresolved. CDR3 size: 13 residues. The germline gives CDR1 DFQATT, CDR2 SNEGSKA (reference sequence). V lost 1 base and J lost 8, with 14 bases in between. CDR3 nucleotide sequence: TGCAGTGCTAGAGTGGCAGGCGCCATGGAAGCTTTCTTT. Protein product: CSARVAGAMEAFF.

The chain couples TRBV6-1 to TRBJ1-4, with 7 bases identical to TRBD1. The CDR3 extends over 14 amino acids. Losses at the gene ends were 2 bases for V and 9 bases for J; bases not matched to a gene: 6. Germline V CDR1 and CDR2: MNHNS, SASEGT. The CDR3 DNA is TGTGCCAGCAGTGAAAAAAGGGGACAGCAAAAACTGTTTTTT. It yields the protein CASSEKRGQQKLFF.

This clonotype was seen a few times. The chain recombines TRBV20-1 with TRBJ2-3; D ambiguous. This CDR3 contains 12 residues. Between the trimmed V and J ends, which lost 4 bases and 9 bases, there was a span of 14 bases. CDR1 is DFQATT, CDR2 SNEGSKA, per germline (reference sequence). CDR3 DNA sequence: TGCAGTGCTAAAGGGTTTGATAGGACGCAGTATTTT. Protein: CSAKGFDRTQYF.

This clonotype was recorded many times. The V call is TRBV5-1, the J call TRBJ2-7; 7 bases line up with TRBD1. J lost 6 bases, V lost 0 bases, and 3 bases had no gene match. CDR1 and CDR2 (germline): SGHRS, YFSETQ. The CDR3 sequence is 13 residues long. CDR3 sequence reads: CASSLEGQSEQYF. The DNA of the CDR3 is TGCGCCAGCAGCTTGGAGGGACAGTCCGAGCAGTACTTC.

With regard to this clonotype: This may be a read error: a much more frequent sequence differs by one nucleotide. The V call is TRBV20-1, the J call TRBJ1-1; D is possibly TRBD1 (5 bases). With 5 bases removed from V and 3 bases from J, the gap between germline ends came to 13 bases. The length of the CDR3 is 13 residues. Germline V gene lookup returns CDR1 DFQATT and CDR2 SNEGSKA (reference sequence). The CDR3 protein is CSADGQMDTEAFF. CDR3 sequence (DNA): TGCAGTGCTGACGGACAAATGGACACTGAAGCTTTCTTT.

Many counts were recorded for this clonotype. The rearrangement joins TRBV15 to TRBJ1-2; tentatively, D is TRBD1 (6 bases). Germline V gene lookup returns CDR1 LNHNV and CDR2 YYDKDF (reference sequence). CDR3 length: 13 residues. Trimming pared 5 bases from V and 6 bases from J, leaving 13 bases between. CDR3 in DNA: TGTGCCACCAGCGGCGGGGCAGGGGATGGCTACACCTTC. Its protein product is CATSGGAGDGYTF.

At least ten counts were recorded for this clonotype. The genes are TRBV11-3 and TRBJ2-1; 9 bases match TRBD2. V dropped 5 bases and J dropped 4; count of bases not matched to a gene: 6. The CDR3 totals 15 residues. CDR1 and CDR2 (germline): SGHNT, YENEEA. The DNA for the CDR3 is TGTGCCAGCAGCCAAAGCGGGGGGATTTACAATGAGCAGTTCTTC. It is translated as CASSQSGGIYNEQFF.

The sample holds many counts of this clonotype. The chain uses TRBV19 and TRBJ1-2; D unclear. The ends were cut back, 3 bases at V and 0 bases at J, with 11 bases in the middle. The CDR3 is 15 amino acids. Germline loops: CDR1 LNHDA, CDR2 SQIVND (reference sequence). In nucleotides, the CDR3 is TGTGCCAGTAGTATTTCGGGCGGCTCTAACTATGGCTACACCTTC. It yields the protein CASSISGGSNYGYTF.

At least ten counts were recorded for this clonotype. The genes are TRBV20-1 and TRBJ2-3, with 7 bases aligning to TRBD1. CDR3 length equals 17 residues. Unmatched junction bases numbered 17, after V lost 2 bases and J lost 6 bases. CDR1 is DFQATT, CDR2 SNEGSKA, per germline (reference sequence). The CDR3: CSARPSPRQGDRDTQYF. The CDR3 DNA sequence: TGCAGTGCTAGACCATCGCCGCGGCAGGGGGATCGGGATACGCAGTATTTT.

The table lists this clonotype with many counts. The genes are TRBV19 and TRBJ2-5; TRBD2 might be the D (6 bases). The CDR3 sequence is 13 residues long. Trimming shortened V by 3 bases and J by 5 bases, and 10 bases separated the two germline ends. CDR1 and CDR2 (germline): LNHDA, SQIVND (reference sequence). Here the CDR3 DNA reads TGTGCCAGTAGTATTGGAGGGAGGGAGACCCAGTACTTC. Translation: CASSIGGRETQYF.

Only a few counts were recorded for this clonotype. The chain recombines TRBV10-2 with TRBJ2-7; D not certain. The CDR3 contains 13 residues. With 7 bases removed from V and 5 bases from J, the gap between germline ends came to 15 bases. The germline V gene encodes CDR1 WSHSY and CDR2 SAAADI. The chain's CDR3 is CASKVLGENEQYF. CDR3 nucleotides: TGCGCCAGCAAAGTCCTTGGAGAGAACGAGCAGTACTTC.

The table lists this clonotype with many counts. The rearrangement links TRBV20-1 to TRBJ2-7, with 9 bases lining up with TRBD1. The V and J ends lost 3 bases and 6 bases, in that order; junction bases with no gene match: 6. There are 13 residues in the CDR3. Germline V gene sequence: CDR1 DFQATT, CDR2 SNEGSKA (reference sequence). The CDR3 DNA reads TGCAGTGCTAGTAGCGGACAGGGGTCCGAGCAGTACTTC. Translation: CSASSGQGSEQYF.

This clonotype was counted a few times. V is TRBV15 and J is TRBJ2-2; no clear D. V lost 0 bases and J 1 base, leaving 3 bases between the germline ends. Germline assignment: CDR1 LNHNV and CDR2 YYDKDF (reference sequence). The CDR3 sequence is 14 residues long. The chain's CDR3 is CATSRDQNTGELFF. CDR3 in DNA: TGTGCCACCAGCAGAGATCAGAACACCGGGGAGCTGTTTTTT.